The 26 T cell receptor beta chains below all came from one sample that was sequenced in a study of blood T cell repertoires in COVID-19. Assay used: immunoSEQ multiplex PCR; TCRdb lists only in-frame clones, some missing. This sample has over 150,000 clones; roughly 81% occur once, and the top ten carry around 8%. The sample was peripheral blood. These receptors all come from a woman in her fifties or sixties with COVID-19, enrolled during active disease.

The J gene is TRBJ2-7, the V gene TRBV20-1; D perhaps matches TRBD1 (5 bases). The V end was cut by 3 bases, the J end by 5 bases, with 8 bases between. Germline CDR1 and CDR2: DFQATT and SNEGSKA (reference sequence). The CDR3 covers 11 residues. CDR3 nucleotide sequence: TGCAGTGCTAGTAGGGGCGACGAGCAGTACGTC. It encodes CSASRGDEQYV.

The chain is built from TRBV5-1 and TRBJ1-6, with 10 bases that match TRBD1. This CDR3 spans 15 amino acids. V lost 3 bases and J lost 10; bases outside the gene matches: 7. Germline V gene data show CDR1 as SGHRS and CDR2 as YFSETQ. For the CDR3, the DNA is TGCGCCAGCAGCTCCGGGACAGGGGTCCGATCACCCCTCCACTTT. It specifies CASSSGTGVRSPLHF.

The chain combines TRBV5-1 with TRBJ1-4; 9 positions match TRBD1. CDR1 is SGHRS and CDR2 is YFSETQ in the germline V gene. Trimming at V came to 0 bases and at J to 7 bases, leaving 4 bases not matched to a gene. The CDR3 loop spans 15 amino acids. The CDR3 protein is CASSLGGQGSEKLFF. In DNA form, the CDR3 reads TGCGCCAGCAGCTTGGGGGGACAGGGTTCTGAAAAACTGTTTTTT.

This chain links TRBV6-6 with TRBJ2-7, with 7 nucleotides matching TRBD1. This CDR3 is built from 15 residues. CDR1 MNHNY and CDR2 SVGAGI come from the germline V gene (reference sequence). Germline trimming cut 5 bases from V and 3 bases from J; bases unmatched to any gene: 10. The CDR3 DNA reads TGTGCCAGCAGTATACAGGGGCCTAGGAGCTACGAGCAGTACGTC. This translates into CASSIQGPRSYEQYV.

CDR3 sequence reads: CASSSGQNYGYTF. CDR3 DNA: TGCGCCAGCAGCTCGGGACAGAACTATGGCTACACCTTC. J is TRBJ1-2 and V is TRBV5-1, with 7 nucleotides matching TRBD1. V lost 3 bases, J lost 2 bases, and 1 base stayed unmatched. CDR3 length: 13 residues. Germline lookup yields CDR1 SGHRS and CDR2 YFSETQ.

The chain's CDR3 is CASSLEGTGELFF. DNA for the CDR3: TGTGCCAGCAGCTTGGAGGGGACCGGGGAGCTGTTTTTT. The V and J genes are TRBV7-9 and TRBJ2-2; maybe TRBD2 (6 bases). This CDR3 is 13 amino acids long. V was clipped by 3 bases and J by 5 bases, with 7 bases between them. CDR1 is SEHNR and CDR2 is FQNEAQ in the germline V gene (reference sequence).

The gene calls are TRBV23-1 and TRBJ2-2; the match to TRBD1 covers 9 bases. TRBV23-1 is annotated as an ORF whose role is uncertain. The CDR3 extends over 17 amino acids. With 0 bases clipped from V and 5 bases from J, the junction kept 7 bases outside the gene matches. The CDR3, as DNA: TGCGCCAGCAGTCAATCGCGGGGGACAGGGAGGACCGGGGAGCTGTTTTTT. It encodes CASSQSRGTGRTGELFF.

The chain carries TRBV7-2 and TRBJ2-3; D gene uncertain. The CDR3 runs 15 residues. Germline V gene sequence: CDR1 SGHTA, CDR2 FQGNSA. Deletions cut 2 bases from V and 0 bases from J, with 9 bases between. The CDR3 spells CASSLLLASTDTQYF. The DNA of the CDR3 is TGTGCCAGCAGCTTACTCTTGGCTAGCACAGATACGCAGTATTTT.

This clone showed up just a few times. The J gene is TRBJ2-1, the V gene TRBV7-6, with D possibly matching TRBD2 (7 bases). The CDR3 is made up of 15 amino acids. V was cut by 2 bases and J by 7 bases, with 15 bases left in between. The germline V gene has CDR1 SGHVS and CDR2 FNYEAQ. This CDR3 is CASSLYGGPRNEQFF. The CDR3 bases are TGTGCCAGCAGCTTATACGGGGGGCCAAGAAATGAGCAGTTCTTC.

This chain links TRBV19 with TRBJ2-2, with TRBD1 matching 7 bases. The CDR3 extends over 14 amino acids. Germline loops: CDR1 LNHDA, CDR2 SQIVND (reference sequence). V gave up 4 bases and J gave up 7 bases; unmatched junction bases: 6. The DNA for the CDR3 is TGTGCCAGTAGTACACAGACAGGGCTCGGGGAGCTGTTTTTT. Translated, it gives CASSTQTGLGELFF.

V gene TRBV7-8 combines with J gene TRBJ1-1, with a weak D call TRBD1 (5 bases). The CDR3 sequence is 15 residues long. Germline V lookup: CDR1 SGHVS, CDR2 FQNEAQ. V dropped 5 bases and J dropped 5 bases, with 18 bases sitting between them. In nucleotides, the CDR3 is TGTGCCAGCAGCCGCCCAGGGAGGGAAGGGACTGAAGCTTTCTTT. Its protein is CASSRPGREGTEAFF.

This sequence joins TRBV5-6 and TRBJ1-1, with a possible D match to TRBD1 (5 bases). Germline loops: CDR1 SGHDT, CDR2 YYEEEE. This CDR3 comprises 17 residues. V lost 7 bases and J lost 6, with 28 bases in between. The CDR3 here is CASGTWSGEAGRPEAFF. CDR3 nucleotide sequence: TGTGCCAGCGGTACCTGGTCGGGGGAAGCAGGAAGACCTGAAGCTTTCTTT.

V gene TRBV7-8 combines with J gene TRBJ2-5; 7 bases align to TRBD1. This CDR3 has 15 amino acids. Trimming took 5 bases from V and 2 from J; bases not matched to a gene: 8. Germline V gene lookup returns CDR1 SGHVS and CDR2 FQNEAQ. The CDR3 sequence: CASSLRQGLQETQYF. In nucleotides, the CDR3 is TGTGCCAGCAGCCTCCGACAGGGATTGCAAGAGACCCAGTACTTC.

The rearrangement joins TRBV5-1 to TRBJ1-4; tentatively, D is TRBD1 (5 bases). Germline V gives CDR1 SGHRS, CDR2 YFSETQ. V lost 4 bases to trimming and J lost 4 bases, with 14 bases between them. CDR3 size: 15 residues. CDR3 sequence reads: CASSPQGAYNEKLFF. CDR3 coding DNA: TGCGCCAGCAGCCCTCAAGGGGCCTATAATGAAAAACTGTTTTTT.

This clone was seen a single time. The CDR3 region has the DNA TGCGCCAGCAGTGAGTCCCGGGTAGAGGGGAACACTGAAGCTTTCTTT. Its protein is CASSESRVEGNTEAFF. The gene calls are TRBV10-1 and TRBJ1-1; D gene uncertain. Per the germline V gene, CDR1 is WNHNN and CDR2 is SYGVQD (reference sequence). This CDR3 has 16 residues. V was clipped by 0 bases and J by 1 base, with 12 bases between them.

This clone was recorded once. The rearrangement joins TRBV5-1 to TRBJ1-2; tentative D call: TRBD1 (5 bases). Trimming removed 3 bases at V and 5 bases at J, with 17 bases between. Germline V gene data show CDR1 as SGHRS and CDR2 as YFSETQ. There are 15 residues in the CDR3. The CDR3 DNA is TGCGCCAGCAGCTCCAGCCCCGGGCAGGGTTATGGCTACACCTTC. The encoded protein is CASSSSPGQGYGYTF.

The chain couples TRBV29-1 to TRBJ2-7; 12 bases line up with TRBD1. This CDR3 region has 13 residues. V dropped 5 bases and J dropped 6; count of bases not matched to a gene: 5. Germline V lookup: CDR1 SQVTM, CDR2 ANQGSEA. CDR3 sequence reads: CSVSGTGGGEQYF. The CDR3 region has the DNA TGCAGCGTTTCCGGGACAGGGGGCGGCGAGCAGTACTTC.

The rearrangement uses TRBV28 and TRBJ1-5; D perhaps matches TRBD1 (6 bases). This CDR3 is built from 16 residues. Germline V lookup: CDR1 MDHEN, CDR2 SYDVKM. V was trimmed by 6 bases and J by 0 bases, leaving 15 bases between them. CDR3 bases: TGTGCCAGCAGGGACGGGACACCATATAGCAATCAGCCCCAGCATTTT. Encoded protein: CASRDGTPYSNQPQHF.

The chain employs TRBV5-1 and TRBJ2-3; 10 bases agree with TRBD2. Germline V lookup: CDR1 SGHRS, CDR2 YFSETQ. J lost 3 bases, V lost 3 bases, and 4 bases had no gene match. CDR3 length equals 15 residues. The CDR3 reads CASSSSGSWTDTQYF. The CDR3 coding sequence is TGCGCCAGCAGCTCTAGCGGGAGTTGGACAGATACGCAGTATTTT.

The J gene is TRBJ1-5, the V gene TRBV2, with 11 bases identical to TRBD1. The CDR3 contains 13 residues. The V gene end was trimmed by 10 bases and the J gene end by 7 bases; junction bases not matched to a gene: 6. Germline V gene lookup returns CDR1 SNHLY and CDR2 FYNNEI. The CDR3 region is CATDRGPGQPQHF. The CDR3 DNA reads as TGTGCCACGGACAGGGGGCCAGGGCAGCCCCAGCATTTT.

The chain has TRBV9 and TRBJ2-5; weak D call: TRBD2 (5 bases). The germline V and J ends were trimmed by 4 bases and 4 bases, with 17 bases remaining between them. Germline lookup yields CDR1 SGDLS and CDR2 YYNGEE. The CDR3 consists of 15 residues. CDR3 amino acids: CASSPLAGQLETQYF. Here the CDR3 DNA reads TGTGCCAGCAGCCCTCTAGCAGGTCAATTAGAGACCCAGTACTTC. Combining the CDR3 with reference TRBV9 and TRBJ2-5 gives the whole variable domain DSGVTQTPKHLITATGQRVTLRCSPRSGDLSVYWYQQSLDQGLQFLIQYYNGEERAKGNILERFSAQQFPDLHSELNLSSLELGDSALYFCASSPLAGQLETQYFGPGTRLLVL.

The chain joins TRBV6-5 to TRBJ1-2, with D perhaps TRBD1 (5 bases). Trimming took 6 bases from V and 4 from J, leaving 12 bases between them. CDR3 size: 13 residues. Germline V gene data show CDR1 as MNHEY and CDR2 as SVGAGI. Here the CDR3 reads CASSRGEGYGYTF. DNA for the CDR3: TGTGCCAGCAGCAGAGGGGAGGGCTATGGCTACACCTTC.

V and J are TRBV7-9 and TRBJ1-3, with 8 bases matching TRBD1. This CDR3 has 17 residues. Germline trimming cut 1 base from V and 4 bases from J; bases unmatched to any gene: 9. Germline CDR1 SEHNR, CDR2 FQNEAQ (reference sequence). CDR3 nucleotides: TGTGCCAGCAGCTTAGGTCCTTGGACAGGGTCCGGAAACACCATATATTTT. The encoded protein is CASSLGPWTGSGNTIYF. Combining the CDR3 with reference TRBV7-9 and TRBJ1-3 gives the whole variable domain DTGVSQNPRHKITKRGQNVTFRCDPISEHNRLYWYRQTLGQGPEFLTYFQNEAQLEKSRLLSDRFSAERPKGSFSTLEIQRTEQGDSAMYLCASSLGPWTGSGNTIYFGEGSWLTVV.

This chain links TRBV5-1 with TRBJ2-3, with a weak D call TRBD2 (6 bases). Trimming took off 6 bases at V and 6 bases at J, with 11 bases between the two ends. Germline CDR1 reads SGHRS; CDR2 reads YFSETQ. The CDR3 totals 12 residues. The CDR3 DNA reads as TGCGCCAGCAACGCGGGGTGGGATACGCAGTATTTT. Translated: CASNAGWDTQYF.

The genes are TRBV14 and TRBJ2-2, with 10 bases matching TRBD1. The CDR3 runs to 15 residues. Germline CDR1 reads SGHDN; CDR2 reads FVKESK. With V trimmed by 4 bases and J by 8 bases, 7 bases remained unmatched. CDR3 residues: CASSPRQGAVGELFF. The CDR3, as DNA: TGTGCCAGCAGCCCTAGACAGGGGGCAGTGGGGGAGCTGTTTTTT.

As to this clone: Relative to the germline gene, one junction end is altered; a read error may explain this. This rearrangement joins TRBV29-1 to TRBJ1-3, with a tentative D call TRBD1 (5 bases). Per the germline V gene, CDR1 is SQVTM and CDR2 is ANQGSEA. This CDR3 is built from 12 residues. DNA for the CDR3: TGCAGCACCCGGGACTCTGGAAGCACCATATATTTT. This encodes CSTRDSGSTIYF.